This TCR beta chain was documented in a study of blood T cell repertoires in COVID-19. The table came from immunoSEQ multiplex PCR; TCRdb's copy has only in-frame clones and leaves some out. The sample yields around 260,000 clones, roughly 90% seen once. V dropped 4 bases and J dropped 6; count of bases not matched to a gene: 7. Germline V gene sequence: CDR1 SGHRS, CDR2 YFSETQ. The CDR3 consists of 13 residues. This clonotype was obtained from a man aged 30 to 39 with acute or convalescent COVID-19. The genes are TRBV5-1 and TRBJ2-7, with 7 nucleotides matching TRBD1. The sample consisted of peripheral blood. CDR3 DNA sequence: TGCGCCAGCAGCCAAAGGACAGGTCGCGAGCAGTACTTC. Translating gives CASSQRTGREQYF.